The 10 T cell receptor beta chains below were found in one sample sequenced in a study of human T cells and chemical hapten exposure. Described time point: patch test 1, 2 weeks after DPC sensitization. Treatment noted: therapeutic diphenylcyclopropenone sensitization with weekly scalp DPC. MiXCR, run by TCRdb on the RACE reads, gives a single entry per CDR3 protein. The top ten hold roughly 10% of the sample, which has roughly 74,000 distinct CDR3 sequences, around 30% seen once. The sequencing used whole blood, collected in connection with sensitization to the hapten diphenylcyclopropenone (DPC). These receptor sequences come from a man aged 40-50 years with alopecia areata. Some clones in this sample may be carry-over from other donors' samples.

The J gene is TRBJ2-1, the V gene TRBV7-9; D gene unclear. There are 14 residues in the CDR3. The germline V gene encodes CDR1 SEHNR and CDR2 FQNEAQ (reference sequence). V shed 1 base and J shed 8 bases, with 12 bases lying between them. Here the CDR3 DNA reads TGTGCCAGCAGCTTAGTAGGCCAGACCGATGAGCAGTTCTTC. This translates into CASSLVGQTDEQFF.

The rearrangement joins TRBV7-9 to TRBJ2-7; weak D call: TRBD1 (5 bases). V was cut by 5 bases and J by 7 bases, with 18 bases left in between. The CDR3 length is 14 residues. The germline gives CDR1 SEHNR, CDR2 FQNEAQ (reference sequence). CDR3 sequence: CASSHPDRVEEQYF. CDR3 coding DNA: TGTGCCAGCAGCCACCCCGACAGAGTTGAAGAGCAGTACTTC.

The rearrangement uses TRBV5-1 and TRBJ1-2; TRBD1 aligns across 9 bases. The CDR3 is 16 amino acids. The germline V gene has CDR1 SGHRS and CDR2 YFSETQ. Trimming cost V 0 bases and J 3 bases; bases outside gene matches: 6. The DNA of the CDR3 is TGCGCCAGCAGCTTGGTCACAGGGGGCAGGGACTATGGCTACACCTTC. Its protein is CASSLVTGGRDYGYTF. Variable domain in full (rest from reference TRBV5-1 and TRBJ1-2): KAGVTQTPRYLIKTRGQQVTLSCSPISGHRSVSWYQQTPGQGLQFLFEYFSETQRNKGNFPGRFSGRQFSNSRSEMNVSTLELGDSALYLCASSLVTGGRDYGYTFGSGTRLTVV.

The CDR3 DNA reads TGTGCCAGTAGTATGGAGTGGAATCAGCCCCAGCATTTT. This translates into CASSMEWNQPQHF. This chain joins TRBV19 and TRBJ1-5; no clear D. V lost 3 bases, J lost 4 bases, and 7 bases lay in between. Germline V gene lookup returns CDR1 LNHDA and CDR2 SQIVND (reference sequence). The CDR3 consists of 13 residues.

The chain employs TRBV27 and TRBJ2-1, with no clear D. Germline CDR1 is MNHEY and CDR2 is SMNVEV (reference sequence). Trimming removed 4 bases at V and 6 bases at J, with 13 bases between. The CDR3 is made up of 14 amino acids. The CDR3 nucleotides read TGTGCCAGCAGTTCAAACTTGAAGGGCAATGAGCAGTTCTTC. Translation: CASSSNLKGNEQFF.

The gene calls are TRBV27 and TRBJ2-2; possibly TRBD1 or TRBD2 for D (5 bases each). The CDR3 has 14 amino acids. Trimming stripped 9 bases from V and 6 bases from J, with 17 bases between. The V gene's germline CDR1 is MNHEY and CDR2 SMNVEV (reference sequence). Written as DNA, the CDR3 is TGTGCCAGTTCCTGGGGTGGGGGACCCGGGGAGCTGTTTTTT. Translating gives CASSWGGGPGELFF.

This clonotype has only a few counts. V usage is TRBV12-3 or TRBV12-4 and J usage is TRBJ2-2, with 10 bases matching TRBD1. With 7 bases clipped from V and 5 bases from J, the junction kept 4 bases outside the gene matches. The CDR3 totals 14 residues. The DNA of the CDR3 is TGTGCCAGCACTCTGGGACAGGGGACCGGGGAGCTGTTTTTT. It is translated as CASTLGQGTGELFF.

This chain joins TRBV7-2 and TRBJ1-5; D is unclear. The V gene's germline CDR1 is SGHTA and CDR2 FQGNSA. The CDR3 has 15 residues. V lost 2 bases to trimming and J lost 2 bases, with 10 bases between them. CDR3 sequence (DNA): TGTGCCAGCAGCTTAAACCCTACTGGCAATCAGCCCCAGCATTTT. Protein: CASSLNPTGNQPQHF.

This clonotype was observed a handful of times. The rearrangement joins TRBV7-8 to TRBJ2-3; D not certain. The CDR3 length is 16 residues. Germline CDR1 is SGHVS and CDR2 is FQNEAQ. V shed 4 bases and J shed 2 bases, with 16 bases lying between them. The CDR3, as DNA: TGTGCCAGCAGCTCCGGGCAGCATAGAGTCACAGATACGCAGTATTTT. As protein: CASSSGQHRVTDTQYF.

This clonotype was found once. J is TRBJ2-5 and V is TRBV5-1, with 7 nucleotides matching TRBD2. CDR1 and CDR2 (germline): SGHRS, YFSETQ. V dropped 4 bases and J dropped 5; count of bases not matched to a gene: 11. This CDR3 contains 15 residues. The CDR3 spells CASSLTGGNSETQYF. DNA for the CDR3: TGCGCCAGCAGCCTTACGGGGGGTAATAGCGAGACCCAGTACTTC.